This T cell receptor beta chain was observed in a study of blood T cell repertoires in COVID-19. The CDR3 is 18 residues long. Germline CDR1 is SGHKS and CDR2 is YYEKEE (reference sequence). The J segment lost 3 bases and the V segment lost 4 bases, leaving 10 bases of the junction unmatched. In the study's own analysis: Reference gene primer amplification gave nucleated cell count estimates. The data were produced by immunoSEQ multiplex PCR, yet TCRdb's version contains in-frame clones alone and is incomplete. D and trimming were read from the DNA, whereas the V and J calls and clone size are those reported in that table. This table holds roughly 190,000 clones, around three quarters found once.

Sequenced: PBMCs or T cells enriched from blood (not recorded which). This receptor was obtained from a woman in her forties or fifties with acute COVID-19. The chain is built from TRBV5-5 and TRBJ2-5, with 15 bases identical to TRBD2. CDR3 loop: CASSPAGTSGGREETQYF. In DNA form, the CDR3 reads TGTGCCAGCAGCCCCGCCGGGACTAGCGGGGGGCGAGAAGAGACCCAGTACTTC. Full variable domain (rest looked up from reference TRBV5-5 and TRBJ2-5): DAGVTQSPTHLIKTRGQQVTLRCSPISGHKSVSWYQQVLGQGPQFIFQYYEKEERGRGNFPDRFSARQFPNYSSELNVNALLLGDSALYLCASSPAGTSGGREETQYFGPGTRLLVL.